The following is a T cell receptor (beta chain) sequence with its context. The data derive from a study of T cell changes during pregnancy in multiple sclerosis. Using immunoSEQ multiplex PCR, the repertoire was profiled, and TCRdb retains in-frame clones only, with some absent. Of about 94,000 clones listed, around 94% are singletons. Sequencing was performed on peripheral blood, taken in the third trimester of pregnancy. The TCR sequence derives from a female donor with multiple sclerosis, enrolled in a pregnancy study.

CDR3 DNA: TGTGCAAGTCGCAAGAGGGTAGACACTGAAGCTTTCTTT. Amino acids: CASRKRVDTEAFF. The rearrangement links TRBV12-2 to TRBJ1-1. TRBV12-2 is deemed a pseudogene. This CDR3 comprises 13 residues.